This TCR beta chain was recovered during a study of T cells after yellow fever vaccination (dated 2019 in TCRdb). About the full investigation: Libraries from fractions with low cell numbers were prepared with the SMART-Seq v4 Ultra Low Input RNA kit. Blood was drawn at multiple timepoints before and after primary and secondary immunization, with bulk PBMC replicates and cell subsets isolated. To follow T-cell clones before and after primary and booster YFV17D yellow fever vaccination, bulk TCR alpha and beta repertoires were sequenced over time. The cohort comprised two healthy male donors, one aged 18 to 30 and one aged 30 to 39 years. On the study overall, not on this receptor specifically: After the booster, most of the clones that had expanded following primary vaccination were detected again (roughly 97% of CD4 and around 90% of CD8), which suggests that memory was broadly maintained. Computational filtering was needed because FACS-sorted repertoires could contain abundant contaminating clonotypes from the bulk population. The secondary T-cell response was weaker than the primary response but faster, peaking on day 5 instead of day 15. A small share of clonotypes was detected in both CD4 and CD8 compartments, with the overlap likely arising from convergent recombination. Because the study included only a couple of donors, the extent to which the findings can be generalized is limited.

The table lists this clonotype with many counts. Its antigen is still unknown. Within one base of it there is no much larger clone, and no base qualities were kept. The sample's treatment or condition label, decoded: live attenuated yellow fever vaccine strain. A standard Ficoll-Paque protocol was used to isolate PBMCs from peripheral blood. Dynabeads CD4 and CD8 positive selection kits were used to isolate the CD4 and CD8 T-cell fractions. TriZol was used to extract RNA from bulk PBMCs, CD4 and CD8 fractions, and dextramer-positive and dextramer-negative fractions. TCR cDNA was synthesized by 5'RACE template switching, through which a universal primer site and unique molecular identifiers were introduced. Priming for cDNA synthesis came from both the TCR alpha and TCR beta constant segments. Library amplification involved two PCR steps, and the second step added sample barcodes and sequencing adapters. Sequencing of the libraries was done on either Illumina HiSeq 2500 (2x100 bp) or NovaSeq (2x150 bp). The authors' analysis ran thus. Demultiplexing of reads and collapsing into UMI consensus sequences were performed with MIGEC, and V(D)J alignment was carried out with MiXCR. Using edgeR on replicate PBMC samples, clonotypes were called vaccine-responding if FDR was below 0.01 and the log2 fold change was above 5 up to day 15. Each bulk clonotype was labeled CD4 or CD8 based on which sequenced repertoire, CD4 or CD8, contained the clonotype at higher abundance. TCRdb cleaned the public reads at Q25 with fastp, built clones with MiXCR and kept in-frame beta chains. CDR3 protein sequences are deduplicated, and each keeps its most common genes and DNA. These V and J calls derive from TCRdb rather than the authors' analysis. This sample is represented by 150,000 to 200,000 distinct CDR3 sequences; 5.5% to 8% of them were singletons. The biggest ten clones account for 2.9% of the sample.

There are 14 amino acids in the CDR3, from cysteine to phenylalanine inclusive. Only the CDR3 DNA is retained, 42 bases long and in frame from the first base. CDR1 is given as MNHEY and CDR2 as SVGAGI, both from the germline V gene. V has 0 bases trimmed and J has 7 bases trimmed; junction bases matching no gene number 5. The source of this sequence is a man younger than 30 who received the YFV17D yellow fever vaccine. This chain joins TRBV6-5 to TRBJ1-1; TRBD1 lines up with 7 middle nucleotides. The specimen was CD4+ T cells sorted from PBMCs, collected on the day of the first yellow fever vaccination. The CDR3 region: CASSYSTQGNEAFF. The DNA sequence is TGTGCCAGCAGTTACTCGACACAGGGGAATGAAGCTTTCTTT.